Here is one T cell receptor beta chain with its context. This sample is drawn from a study of Tregs in tolerant kidney transplant recipients. Germline CDR1 reads MNHEY; CDR2 reads SMNVEV (reference sequence). Trimming removed 5 bases from V and 2 bases from J, with 11 bases in between. The length of the CDR3 is 14 residues. Using immunoSEQ multiplex PCR, the repertoire was profiled, and TCRdb retains in-frame clones only, with some absent. The data show around 77,000 clones, with 95% to 98% seen just once and 0.55% to 0.6% held by the top ten. V and J are TRBV27 and TRBJ2-3; D is unclear. Here the sequenced sample was CD4+ T cells from blood, taken before the transplant. This TCR was recovered from a human donor who received a combined kidney and bone marrow transplant. The chain's CDR3 is CASSPLLVTDTQYF. In nucleotides, the CDR3 is TGTGCCAGCAGTCCCCTTTTAGTCACAGATACGCAGTATTTT.